Shown below are 6 T cell receptor beta chains from a single sample sequenced in a study of blood T cell repertoires in COVID-19. Using immunoSEQ multiplex PCR, the repertoire was profiled, and TCRdb retains in-frame clones only, with some absent. Seen here are 200,000 to 250,000 clones, roughly 79% observed once, and the top ten hold 6.5% to 9.5%. Sequencing was carried out using peripheral blood. Source of these receptors: a woman at least 80 years old with COVID-19, enrolled during active disease.

The chain links TRBV10-3 to TRBJ1-1, with a possible D match to TRBD1 (5 bases). The V gene lost 0 bases and the J gene lost 4 bases, with 12 bases spanning the gap. The germline V gene has CDR1 ENHRY and CDR2 SYGVKD. CDR3 size: 15 residues. The CDR3, as DNA: TGTGCCATCAGTGAGTCGGGTGCGGGGGGCACTGAAGCTTTCTTT. Its translation is CAISESGAGGTEAFF.

This chain uses TRBV7-6 with TRBJ1-1; 7 positions agree with TRBD1. J gave up 3 bases and V 1 base, and 5 bases lay outside the gene matches. Germline CDR1 reads SGHVS; CDR2 reads FNYEAQ. This CDR3 comprises 15 residues. CDR3 residues: CASSLGTGEDTEAFF. The DNA for the CDR3 is TGTGCCAGCAGCTTAGGAACAGGGGAGGACACTGAAGCTTTCTTT. The full variable domain, its missing parts supplied by reference TRBV7-6 and TRBJ1-1, is GAGVSQSPRYKVTKRGQDVALRCDPISGHVSLYWYRQALGQGPEFLTYFNYEAQQDKSGLPNDRFSAERPEGSISTLTIQRTEQRDSAMYRCASSLGTGEDTEAFFGQGTRLTVV.

CDR3 residues: CASSVRGGNQPQHF. In DNA form, the CDR3 reads TGTGCCAGCAGCGTCCGGGGGGGCAATCAGCCCCAGCATTTT. The rearrangement links TRBV6-5 to TRBJ1-5, with a weak D call TRBD1 (5 bases). Germline values: CDR1 MNHEY, CDR2 SVGAGI. V lost 6 bases and J lost 2, with 11 bases in between. The CDR3 has 14 amino acids.

The chain uses TRBV11-1 and TRBJ1-3; possibly TRBD1 for D (6 bases). From germline, CDR1 is SGHAT and CDR2 FQDESV (reference sequence). The CDR3 is 14 residues long. V was trimmed by 4 bases and J by 4 bases, leaving 11 bases between them. The CDR3 protein is CASSSTGTGNTIYF. The CDR3 coding sequence is TGTGCCAGCAGCTCTACAGGGACAGGAAACACCATATATTTT.

This chain connects TRBV5-4 to TRBJ1-2; D possibly corresponds to TRBD1 (6 bases). This CDR3 is 14 amino acids long. The V and J ends lost 4 bases and 2 bases respectively, with 12 bases between them. In germline, CDR1 is SGHNT, CDR2 YYREEE (reference sequence). DNA for the CDR3: TGTGCCAGCAGCCAAAATCAGGGGAACTATGGCTACACCTTC. This sequence encodes CASSQNQGNYGYTF.

The chain couples TRBV5-4 to TRBJ1-3, with TRBD1 matching over 7 bases. This CDR3 has 16 amino acids. Germline loops: CDR1 SGHNT, CDR2 YYREEE (reference sequence). V trimming: 3 bases; J trimming: 2 bases; junction bases outside the gene matches: 8. CDR3 amino acids: CASSSGTAIPGNTIYF. The CDR3 nucleotides are TGTGCCAGCAGCTCCGGGACAGCAATCCCTGGAAACACCATATATTTT.